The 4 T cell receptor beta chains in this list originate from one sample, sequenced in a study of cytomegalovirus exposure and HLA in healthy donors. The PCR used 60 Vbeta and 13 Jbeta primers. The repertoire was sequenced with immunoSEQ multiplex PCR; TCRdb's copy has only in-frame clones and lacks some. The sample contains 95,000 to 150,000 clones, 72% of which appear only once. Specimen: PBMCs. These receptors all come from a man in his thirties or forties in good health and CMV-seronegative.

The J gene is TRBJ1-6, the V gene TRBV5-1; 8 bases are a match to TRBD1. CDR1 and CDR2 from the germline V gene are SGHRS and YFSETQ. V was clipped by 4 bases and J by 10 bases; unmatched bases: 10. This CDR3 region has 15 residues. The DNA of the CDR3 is TGCGCCAGCAGCGAAACGGACAGGGAAGGATCACCCCTCCACTTT. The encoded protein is CASSETDREGSPLHF.

CDR3 nucleotides: TGTGCCAGCAGTTCCAGTTCTGCAACTAATGAAAAACTGTTTTTT. Translation: CASSSSSATNEKLFF. J is TRBJ1-4 and V is TRBV27; D is unclear. V was trimmed by 4 bases and J by 0 bases, leaving 9 bases between them. In germline, CDR1 is MNHEY, CDR2 SMNVEV (reference sequence). This CDR3 has 15 amino acids. Complete variable domain (other parts from reference TRBV27 and TRBJ1-4): EAQVTQNPRYLITVTGKKLTVTCSQNMNHEYMSWYRQDPGLGLRQIYYSMNVEVTDKGDVPEGYKVSRKEKRNFPLILESPSPNQTSLYFCASSSSSATNEKLFFGSGTQLSVL.

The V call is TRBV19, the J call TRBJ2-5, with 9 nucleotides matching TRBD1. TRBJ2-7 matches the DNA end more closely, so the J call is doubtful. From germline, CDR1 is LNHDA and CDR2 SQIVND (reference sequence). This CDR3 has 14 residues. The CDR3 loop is CASTRQGEVGEQYF. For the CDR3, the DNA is TGTGCCAGTACCAGACAGGGGGAAGTCGGCGAGCAGTACTTC.

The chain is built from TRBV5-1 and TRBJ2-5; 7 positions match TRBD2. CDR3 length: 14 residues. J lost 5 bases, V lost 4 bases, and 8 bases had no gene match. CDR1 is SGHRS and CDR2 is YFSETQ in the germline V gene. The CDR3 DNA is TGCGCCAGCAGCCCCTGGGACTACGAGGAGACCCAGTACTTC. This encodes CASSPWDYEETQYF.